Only a few counts were recorded for the clone carrying this TCR beta chain. The antigen is unknown. This CDR3 region has 13 residues. Trimming stripped 7 bases from V and 5 bases from J, with 17 bases between. Germline V lookup: CDR1 SQVTM, CDR2 ANQGSEA. The data were taken from a study of blood T cells in healthy people across ages. Study-wide results and caveats: Leaving the PBMCs unsorted stopped any conclusive comparison of naive versus antigen-experienced cells. Diversity was estimated from one million T cells, and these estimates were considered underestimates. While age rose, TCR beta diversity per million T cells dropped in a roughly linear way.

Ten milliliters of peripheral blood were drawn from each donor into EDTA-treated tubes. A J-beta primer mix and a sample-barcoded 5' primer were used in a second PCR of roughly 6 to 11 cycles. TCRdb processed the 5' RACE reads anew with MiXCR; each CDR3 protein has one entry. The table includes roughly 1.4 million distinct CDR3 sequences, approximately 63% detected once. The TCR comes from a young man in good health. The sequenced sample consisted of blood. V usage is TRBV29-1 and J usage is TRBJ2-5; D might be TRBD1 (6 bases). The CDR3 loop is CSAARGRVETQYF. CDR3 nucleotides: TGCAGCGCAGCCAGGGGAAGGGTGGAGACCCAGTACTTC.